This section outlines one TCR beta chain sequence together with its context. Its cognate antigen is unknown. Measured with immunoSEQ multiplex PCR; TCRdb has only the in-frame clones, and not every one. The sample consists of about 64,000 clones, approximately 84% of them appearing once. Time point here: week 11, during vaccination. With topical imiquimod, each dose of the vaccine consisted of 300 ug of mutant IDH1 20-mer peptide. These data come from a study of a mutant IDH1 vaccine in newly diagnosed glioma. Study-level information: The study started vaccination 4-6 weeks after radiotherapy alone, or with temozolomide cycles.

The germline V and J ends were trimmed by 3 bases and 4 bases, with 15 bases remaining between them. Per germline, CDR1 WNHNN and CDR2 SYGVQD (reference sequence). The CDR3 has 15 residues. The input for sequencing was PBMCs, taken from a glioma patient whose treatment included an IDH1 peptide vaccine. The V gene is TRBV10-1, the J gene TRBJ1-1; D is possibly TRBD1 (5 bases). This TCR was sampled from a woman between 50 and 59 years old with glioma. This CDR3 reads CASSEISGTPTEAFF. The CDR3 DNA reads TGCGCCAGCAGTGAAATCTCCGGGACCCCCACTGAAGCTTTCTTT.